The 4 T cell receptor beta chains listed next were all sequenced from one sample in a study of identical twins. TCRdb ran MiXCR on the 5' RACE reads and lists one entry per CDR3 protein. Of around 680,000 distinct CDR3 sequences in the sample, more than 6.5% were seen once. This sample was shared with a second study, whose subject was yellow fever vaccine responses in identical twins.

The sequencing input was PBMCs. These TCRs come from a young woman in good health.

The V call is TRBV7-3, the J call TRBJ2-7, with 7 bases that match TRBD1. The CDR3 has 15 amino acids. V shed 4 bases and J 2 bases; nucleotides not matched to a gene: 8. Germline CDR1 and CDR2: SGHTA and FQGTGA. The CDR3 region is CASSSYQGVAYEQYF. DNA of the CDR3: TGTGCCAGCAGCTCATACCAGGGGGTGGCCTACGAGCAGTACTTC.

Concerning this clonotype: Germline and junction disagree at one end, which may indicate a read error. The CDR3 here is CASSLTGGAEAFF. The CDR3, as DNA: TGTGCCAGCAGTCTCACAGGGGGAGCTGAAGCTTTCTTC. The rearrangement uses TRBV12-3 or TRBV12-4 and TRBJ1-1, with TRBD1 matching 8 bases. The CDR3 is 13 amino acids.

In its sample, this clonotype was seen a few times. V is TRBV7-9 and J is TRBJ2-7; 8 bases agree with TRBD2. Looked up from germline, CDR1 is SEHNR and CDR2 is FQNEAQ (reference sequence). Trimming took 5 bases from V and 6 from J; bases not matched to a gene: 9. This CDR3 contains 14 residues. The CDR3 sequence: CASSTLAGSGEQYF. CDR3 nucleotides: TGTGCCAGCAGCACTTTAGCGGGATCGGGCGAGCAGTACTTC.

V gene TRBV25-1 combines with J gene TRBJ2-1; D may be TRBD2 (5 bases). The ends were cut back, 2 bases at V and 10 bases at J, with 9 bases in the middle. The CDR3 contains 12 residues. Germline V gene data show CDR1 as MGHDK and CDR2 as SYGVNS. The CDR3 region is CASSEPPGEQFF. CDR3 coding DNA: TGTGCCAGCAGTGAACCCCCGGGAGAGCAGTTCTTC.